The present entry profiles one T cell receptor (beta chain) with its context. The data are from a study of blood T cell repertoires in COVID-19. The overall study: The United States, Italy and Spain provided the acute and convalescent COVID-19 samples.

Participants' reported clinical history set cohort assignment. This CDR3 is 16 amino acids long. The germline gives CDR1 LGHNA, CDR2 YNFKEQ. With 4 bases clipped from V and 5 bases from J, the junction kept 11 bases outside the gene matches. As handled by the study authors: Nucleated cell counts were estimated from reference gene primer amplification. Using immunoSEQ multiplex PCR, the repertoire was profiled, and TCRdb retains in-frame clones only, with some absent. D and trimming come from the DNA, and the V and J calls and clone size come from that table. The table records approximately 260,000 clones, 85% of them present only once.

The chain links TRBV4-2 to TRBJ2-3, with 8 positions matching TRBD2. The TCR sequence derives from a woman aged 45-59 years who had been exposed to COVID-19. Sequencing was carried out using PBMCs or T cells enriched from blood (not recorded which). Here the CDR3 reads CASSPGGGGGGDTQYF. The CDR3 DNA reads TGTGCCAGCAGCCCGGGAGGGGGGGGCGGTGGAGATACGCAGTATTTT.